Below, 7 T cell receptor beta chains from the same sample are listed, as sequenced in a study of early stage breast cancer tumors. TCRdb's table, derived via immunoSEQ multiplex PCR, lists solely in-frame clones and lacks some. Found here are fewer than 1,900 clones, around 77% of them singletons; the top ten hold 12% to 15%. The sample comprised normal breast tissue next to the tumor. Receptor source: a person between 50 and 60 years old with breast cancer.

This sequence joins TRBV19 and TRBJ2-3, with no clear D. The CDR3 covers 13 residues. From germline, CDR1 is LNHDA and CDR2 SQIVND (reference sequence). The V and J ends lost 2 bases and 4 bases respectively, with 7 bases between them. The CDR3 DNA is TGTGCCAGTAGTATAAGCGTAGCAGATACGCAGTATTTT. This encodes CASSISVADTQYF. The variable domain in full, completed from reference TRBV19 and TRBJ2-3, reads DGGITQSPKYLFRKEGQNVTLSCEQNLNHDAMYWYRQDPGQGLRLIYYSQIVNDFQKGDIAEGYSVSREKKESFPLTVTSAQKNPTAFYLCASSISVADTQYFGPGTRLTVL.

The chain joins TRBV11-2 to TRBJ2-3; D is perhaps TRBD1 (5 bases). This CDR3 contains 13 residues. The V gene lost 8 bases and the J gene lost 2 bases, with 11 bases spanning the gap. Germline values: CDR1 SGHAT, CDR2 FQNNGV. The CDR3 sequence is CASGAEITDTQYF. CDR3 nucleotide sequence: TGTGCCAGCGGGGCGGAGATCACAGATACGCAGTATTTT.

V usage is TRBV6-6 and J usage is TRBJ1-1; TRBD1 agrees at 7 bases. CDR1 and CDR2 from the germline V gene are MNHNY and SVGAGI (reference sequence). The V and J ends lost 7 bases and 5 bases, in that order; junction bases with no gene match: 7. The CDR3 loop spans 13 amino acids. CDR3 DNA sequence: TGTGCCAGCACTAACAGGGGTAGTACTGAAGCTTTCTTT. It codes for CASTNRGSTEAFF.

CDR3 nucleotides: TGTGCCAGCACCCTTTTGGCGCAGACCTACGAGCAGTACGTC. Protein sequence: CASTLLAQTYEQYV. The genes are TRBV6-6 and TRBJ2-7; D is unclear. The ends were cut back, 7 bases at V and 2 bases at J, with 15 bases in the middle. CDR3 length equals 14 residues. Germline V gives CDR1 MNHNY, CDR2 SVGAGI (reference sequence).

The genes are TRBV2 and TRBJ2-7; D is uncertain. V dropped 5 bases and J dropped 8 bases, with 10 bases sitting between them. This CDR3 contains 11 residues. Germline V gene lookup returns CDR1 SNHLY and CDR2 FYNNEI. This CDR3 reads CASSSVRKQYF. As DNA, the CDR3 is TGTGCCAGCAGTTCCGTAAGGAAGCAGTACTTC.

The V gene is TRBV6-1, the J gene TRBJ1-5; D is possibly TRBD1 (5 bases). The CDR3 is made up of 15 amino acids. Germline loops: CDR1 MNHNS, CDR2 SASEGT. The ends were cut back, 0 bases at V and 4 bases at J, with 10 bases in the middle. The CDR3, as DNA: TGTGCCAGCAGTGAAGCGCAGGGCAAGAATCAGCCCCAGCATTTT. Encoded protein: CASSEAQGKNQPQHF.

The rearrangement uses TRBV14 and TRBJ2-3; 8 nucleotides align to TRBD2. Germline V gives CDR1 SGHDN, CDR2 FVKESK. V was pared by 4 bases and J by 2 bases, with 5 bases of the junction left unmatched. This CDR3 is built from 15 residues. DNA of the CDR3: TGTGCCAGCAGCCCACTAGCGGCCTACACAGATACGCAGTATTTT. It translates to CASSPLAAYTDTQYF.